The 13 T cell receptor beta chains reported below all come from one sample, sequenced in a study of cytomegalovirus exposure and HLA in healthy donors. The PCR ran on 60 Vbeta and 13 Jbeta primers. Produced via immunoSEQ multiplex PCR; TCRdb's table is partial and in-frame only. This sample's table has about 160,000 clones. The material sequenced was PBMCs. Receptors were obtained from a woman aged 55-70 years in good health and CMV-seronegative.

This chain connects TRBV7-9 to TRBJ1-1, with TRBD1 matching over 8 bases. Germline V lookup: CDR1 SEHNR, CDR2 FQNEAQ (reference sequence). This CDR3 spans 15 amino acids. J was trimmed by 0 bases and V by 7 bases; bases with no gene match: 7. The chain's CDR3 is CASTNQQGVNTEAFF. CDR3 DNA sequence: TGTGCCAGCACTAATCAACAGGGGGTGAACACTGAAGCTTTCTTT.

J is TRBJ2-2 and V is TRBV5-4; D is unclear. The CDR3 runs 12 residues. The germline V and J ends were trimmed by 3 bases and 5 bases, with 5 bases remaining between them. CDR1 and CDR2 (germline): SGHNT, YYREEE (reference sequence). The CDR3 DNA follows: TGTGCCAGCAGCTCTAATACCGGGGAGCTGTTTTTT. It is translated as CASSSNTGELFF.

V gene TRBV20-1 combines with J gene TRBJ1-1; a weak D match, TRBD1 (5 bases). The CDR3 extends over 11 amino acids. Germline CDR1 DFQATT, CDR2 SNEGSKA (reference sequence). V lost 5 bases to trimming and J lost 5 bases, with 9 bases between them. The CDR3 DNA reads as TGCAGTGCTGAAAAGGGGACTGAAGCTTTCTTT. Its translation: CSAEKGTEAFF.

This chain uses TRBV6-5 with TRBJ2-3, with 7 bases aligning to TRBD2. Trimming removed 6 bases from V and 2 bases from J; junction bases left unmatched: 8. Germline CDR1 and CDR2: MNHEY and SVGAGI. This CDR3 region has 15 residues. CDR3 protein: CASRDGTTYTDTQYF. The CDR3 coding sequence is TGTGCCAGCAGGGACGGGACTACCTACACAGATACGCAGTATTTT.

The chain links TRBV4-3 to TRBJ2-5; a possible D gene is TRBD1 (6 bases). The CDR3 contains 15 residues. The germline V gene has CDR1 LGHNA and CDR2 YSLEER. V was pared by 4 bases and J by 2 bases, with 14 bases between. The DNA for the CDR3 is TGCGCCAGCAGCCTCCACAGGACAGAACAAGAGACCCAGTACTTC. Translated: CASSLHRTEQETQYF.

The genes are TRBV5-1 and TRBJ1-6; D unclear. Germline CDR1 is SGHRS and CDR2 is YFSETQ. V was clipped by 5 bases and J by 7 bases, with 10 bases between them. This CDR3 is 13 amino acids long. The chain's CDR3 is CASRSVENSPLHF. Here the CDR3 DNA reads TGCGCCAGCAGATCGGTGGAGAATTCACCCCTCCACTTT.

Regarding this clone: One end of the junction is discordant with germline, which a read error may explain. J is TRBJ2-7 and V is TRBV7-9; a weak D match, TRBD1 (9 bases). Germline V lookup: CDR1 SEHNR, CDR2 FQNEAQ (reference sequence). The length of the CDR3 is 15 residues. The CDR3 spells CASSIAGQGSYEQYF. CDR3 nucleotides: TGTGCCAGCAGCATAGCGGGACAGGGCTCCTACGAGCAGTACTTC.

The CDR3, as DNA: TGTGCCAGCAGTGAACATCTCAGAGCGGGGAGGTGGGAGACCCAGTACTTC. Its protein product is CASSEHLRAGRWETQYF. J is TRBJ2-5 and V is TRBV2; TRBD2 matches 7 bases. V trimming: 2 bases; J trimming: 5 bases; junction bases outside the gene matches: 14. CDR1 is SNHLY, CDR2 FYNNEI, per germline. This CDR3 is 17 amino acids long.

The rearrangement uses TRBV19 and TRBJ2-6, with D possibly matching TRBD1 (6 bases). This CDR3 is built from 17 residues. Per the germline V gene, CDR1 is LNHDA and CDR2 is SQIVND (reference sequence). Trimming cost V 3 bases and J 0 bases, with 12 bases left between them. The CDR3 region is CASSIKRGGSGANVLTF. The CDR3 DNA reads TGTGCCAGTAGTATCAAGCGAGGGGGCTCTGGGGCCAACGTCCTGACTTTC.

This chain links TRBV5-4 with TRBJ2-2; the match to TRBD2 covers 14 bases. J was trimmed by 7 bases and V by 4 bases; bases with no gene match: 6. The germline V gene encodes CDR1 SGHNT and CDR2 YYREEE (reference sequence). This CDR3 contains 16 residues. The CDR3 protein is CASSLRTSGRYGELFF. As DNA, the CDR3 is TGTGCCAGCAGCCTGCGGACTAGCGGGAGGTACGGGGAGCTGTTTTTT.

DNA for the CDR3: TGTGCCAGCAGTTTAGCTAACAGGTACTACGAGCAGTACTTC. Translated: CASSLANRYYEQYF. The rearrangement links TRBV27 to TRBJ2-7; tentatively, D is TRBD1 (5 bases). Germline V CDR1 and CDR2: MNHEY, SMNVEV (reference sequence). The V gene lost 2 bases and the J gene lost 3 bases, with 11 bases spanning the gap. CDR3 length: 14 amino acids.

The CDR3 nucleotides read TGTGCCAGCAGCTCGTCCAGCGGGAGGGAATCCTACGAGCAGTACTTC. Its translation: CASSSSSGRESYEQYF. The chain has TRBV7-9 and TRBJ2-7, with 10 nucleotides matching TRBD2. Losses at the gene ends were 4 bases for V and 1 base for J; bases not matched to a gene: 7. Germline CDR1 is SEHNR and CDR2 is FQNEAQ (reference sequence). This CDR3 is built from 16 residues. Drawing the rest from reference TRBV7-9 and TRBJ2-7, the complete variable domain is DTGVSQNPRHKITKRGQNVTFRCDPISEHNRLYWYRQTLGQGPEFLTYFQNEAQLEKSRLLSDRFSAERPKGSFSTLEIQRTEQGDSAMYLCASSSSSGRESYEQYFGPGTRLTVT.

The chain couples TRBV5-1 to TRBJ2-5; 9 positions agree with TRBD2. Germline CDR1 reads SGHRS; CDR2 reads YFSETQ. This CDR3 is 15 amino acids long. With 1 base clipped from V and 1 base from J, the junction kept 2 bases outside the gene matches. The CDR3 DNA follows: TGCGCCAGCAGCTTGATACTAGCGGGCCAAGAGACCCAGTACTTC. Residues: CASSLILAGQETQYF.